Below are 24 T cell receptor beta chains sequenced from a single sample in a study of blood T cell repertoires in COVID-19. Libraries were prepared by immunoSEQ multiplex PCR; TCRdb keeps only in-frame clonotypes and omits some of them. Among about 140,000 clones, more than 70% were seen once, and the ten largest hold about 8%. Sample: peripheral blood. These receptors came from a woman aged 55-69 years with acute or convalescent COVID-19.

V and J are TRBV9 and TRBJ2-3; possibly TRBD2 for D (5 bases). This CDR3 has 16 residues. Per germline, CDR1 SGDLS and CDR2 YYNGEE. The V and J ends lost 0 bases and 4 bases respectively, with 15 bases between them. The CDR3 region is CASSVGLGEGADTQYF. For the CDR3, the DNA is TGTGCCAGCAGCGTAGGGTTGGGTGAGGGCGCAGATACGCAGTATTTT.

The V and J genes are TRBV7-8 and TRBJ2-7, with TRBD1 matching 10 bases. The germline gives CDR1 SGHVS, CDR2 FQNEAQ. Trimming took 4 bases from V and 4 from J; bases not matched to a gene: 7. This CDR3 has 15 amino acids. The CDR3 loop reads CASSSGGQGFYEQYF. CDR3 nucleotide sequence: TGTGCCAGCAGCTCCGGGGGACAGGGGTTTTACGAGCAGTACTTC.

The rearrangement joins TRBV11-3 to TRBJ2-2, with D uncertain. CDR3 size: 14 residues. CDR1 SGHNT and CDR2 YENEEA come from the germline V gene. The V and J ends lost 5 bases and 8 bases respectively, with 15 bases between them. The CDR3 DNA follows: TGTGCCAGCAGCCCCCCTATGAAGCCTGGGGAGCTGTTTTTT. It yields the protein CASSPPMKPGELFF.

This chain joins TRBV5-1 and TRBJ2-1; no clear D. The germline V gene has CDR1 SGHRS and CDR2 YFSETQ. V shed 4 bases and J shed 0 bases, with 14 bases lying between them. This CDR3 spans 16 amino acids. Here the CDR3 reads CASSVDPGGSYNEQFF. For the CDR3, the DNA is TGCGCCAGCAGCGTGGATCCAGGTGGCTCCTACAATGAGCAGTTCTTC. The variable domain in full, with the rest retrieved from reference TRBV5-1 and TRBJ2-1, is KAGVTQTPRYLIKTRGQQVTLSCSPISGHRSVSWYQQTPGQGLQFLFEYFSETQRNKGNFPGRFSGRQFSNSRSEMNVSTLELGDSALYLCASSVDPGGSYNEQFFGPGTRLTVL.

The rearrangement links TRBV28 to TRBJ2-1; maybe TRBD2 (5 bases). The CDR3 is made up of 12 amino acids. CDR1 is MDHEN and CDR2 is SYDVKM in the germline V gene. V lost 2 bases to trimming and J lost 7 bases, with 6 bases between them. The CDR3 is CASSLRGNEQFF. For the CDR3, the DNA is TGTGCCAGCAGTTTAAGAGGGAATGAGCAGTTCTTC.

The chain has TRBV7-2 and TRBJ1-2; 9 bases are shared with TRBD1. This CDR3 comprises 17 residues. Germline CDR1 and CDR2: SGHTA and FQGNSA. V gave up 2 bases and J gave up 3 bases; unmatched junction bases: 10. CDR3 DNA: TGTGCCAGCAGCTTAAGGGGGGGGACAGGGACGGACTATGGCTACACCTTC. This sequence encodes CASSLRGGTGTDYGYTF. Full variable domain (missing parts from reference TRBV7-2 and TRBJ1-2): GAGVSQSPSNKVTEKGKDVELRCDPISGHTALYWYRQSLGQGLEFLIYFQGNSAPDKSGLPSDRFSAERTGGSVSTLTIQRTQQEDSAVYLCASSLRGGTGTDYGYTFGSGTRLTVV.

The V call is TRBV15, the J call TRBJ2-1; 9 bases are shared with TRBD2. CDR3 size: 16 residues. Per germline, CDR1 LNHNV and CDR2 YYDKDF (reference sequence). The J segment lost 7 bases and the V segment lost 1 base, leaving 8 bases of the junction unmatched. CDR3 DNA sequence: TGTGCCACCAGCAGAGTGGAGCGGGGGGTTGGGAATGAGCAGTTCTTC. Amino acids: CATSRVERGVGNEQFF. The full variable domain, rest sourced from reference TRBV15 and TRBJ2-1, is DAMVIQNPRYQVTQFGKPVTLSCSQTLNHNVMYWYQQKSSQAPKLLFHYYDKDFNNEADTPDNFQSRRPNTSFCFLDIRSPGLGDTAMYLCATSRVERGVGNEQFFGPGTRLTVL.

The genes are TRBV23-1 and TRBJ1-2; unclear D gene. TRBV23-1 is filed as an ORF, its function uncertain. The CDR3 runs 12 residues. Trimming stripped 0 bases from V and 6 bases from J, with 5 bases between. CDR3 in amino acids: CASSQSPDGYTF. In nucleotides, the CDR3 is TGCGCCAGCAGTCAATCTCCAGATGGCTACACCTTC.

The V gene is TRBV28, the J gene TRBJ2-3; tentative D call: TRBD1 (6 bases). The CDR3 contains 15 residues. V was shortened by 6 bases and J by 0 bases, with 13 bases between the two germline ends. Germline V lookup: CDR1 MDHEN, CDR2 SYDVKM. The CDR3, as DNA: TGTGCCAGCAGCCGGGACACAGCTAGCACAGATACGCAGTATTTT. Its translation: CASSRDTASTDTQYF.

J is TRBJ2-3 and V is TRBV7-9, with 8 bases identical to TRBD1. This CDR3 region has 14 residues. J lost 5 bases, V lost 8 bases, and 9 bases had no gene match. The V gene's germline CDR1 is SEHNR and CDR2 FQNEAQ (reference sequence). CDR3 DNA: TGTGCCAGCGAGGACAGGGCGGAACAAGATACGCAGTATTTT. Its translation: CASEDRAEQDTQYF.

The chain carries TRBV28 and TRBJ1-2; D call uncertain. V shed 2 bases and J shed 4 bases, with 14 bases lying between them. The CDR3 covers 15 residues. Germline V lookup: CDR1 MDHEN, CDR2 SYDVKM. CDR3 in DNA: TGTGCCAGCAGTTTACCCGGAGTGCCGATCTATGGCTACACCTTC. Protein product: CASSLPGVPIYGYTF.

V is TRBV29-1 and J is TRBJ2-7; D is unclear. The CDR3 contains 14 residues. CDR1 and CDR2 (germline): SQVTM, ANQGSEA. V lost 0 bases to trimming and J lost 9 bases, with 18 bases between them. This chain's CDR3 is CSVEDIQRDTRQYF. The CDR3 nucleotides read TGCAGCGTTGAAGATATCCAGCGTGATACGAGGCAGTACTTC.

The CDR3 reads CATKTGVGSPLHF. Written as DNA, the CDR3 is TGTGCCACCAAGACAGGGGTCGGGTCACCCCTCCACTTT. The chain employs TRBV19 and TRBJ1-6, with 8 bases lining up with TRBD1. V was pared by 10 bases and J by 10 bases, with 9 bases of the junction left unmatched. In germline, CDR1 is LNHDA, CDR2 SQIVND (reference sequence). This CDR3 has 13 residues.

The chain's CDR3 is CASSFFHSGGVQETQYF. The CDR3 DNA follows: TGTGCCAGCAGCTTCTTCCATAGCGGGGGGGTCCAAGAGACCCAGTACTTC. The chain has TRBV5-6 and TRBJ2-5, with 11 bases lining up with TRBD2. The ends lost 2 bases at V and 1 base at J; junction bases unmatched: 7. The CDR3 covers 17 residues. Germline V gives CDR1 SGHDT, CDR2 YYEEEE.

This rearrangement joins TRBV6-5 to TRBJ1-3, with D possibly TRBD1 on 5 matching bases. Looked up from germline, CDR1 is MNHEY and CDR2 is SVGAGI. CDR3 size: 14 residues. The germline V and J ends were trimmed by 6 bases and 0 bases, with 9 bases remaining between them. CDR3 nucleotide sequence: TGTGCCAGCAGGGAGGGGTACTCTGGAAACACCATATATTTT. Protein product: CASREGYSGNTIYF.

The rearrangement links TRBV12-3 or TRBV12-4 to TRBJ1-1; tentative D call: TRBD1 (5 bases). The CDR3 is 13 residues long. V was clipped by 1 base and J by 5 bases, with 8 bases between them. The CDR3 DNA is TGTGCCAGCAGTTTAGTCAGGGTTACTGAAGCTTTCTTT. Its translation is CASSLVRVTEAFF.

J is TRBJ2-7 and V is TRBV18; a weak D match, TRBD1 (5 bases). CDR3 length equals 15 residues. Germline-derived CDR1 and CDR2 are KGHSH and LQKENI. V lost 4 bases and J lost 7, with 20 bases in between. The CDR3 protein is CASSLSRTTEREQYF. CDR3 nucleotides: TGTGCCAGCTCACTTTCGAGGACAACGGAGAGAGAGCAGTACTTC.

V gene TRBV6-5 combines with J gene TRBJ1-1; 7 bases fit TRBD1. Germline CDR1 MNHEY, CDR2 SVGAGI. The CDR3 has 14 residues. V lost 8 bases to trimming and J lost 0 bases; unmatched junction nucleotides: 6. The CDR3 coding sequence is TGTGCCAGCGGGACAGCGCACATGAACACTGAAGCTTTCTTT. It specifies CASGTAHMNTEAFF.

The sample holds one count of this clone. The chain carries TRBV12-3 or TRBV12-4 and TRBJ1-3; D not certain. This CDR3 spans 13 amino acids. V was cut by 7 bases and J by 0 bases, with 7 bases left in between. CDR3 loop: CASKANSGNTIYF. In DNA, the CDR3 is TGTGCCAGCAAAGCAAACTCTGGAAACACCATATATTTT.

This clone was found once. The genes are TRBV24-1 and TRBJ1-2; TRBD1 might be the D (6 bases). Trimming removed 4 bases at V and 4 bases at J, with 12 bases between. The germline V gene has CDR1 KGHDR and CDR2 SFDVKD. The length of the CDR3 is 14 residues. CDR3 in amino acids: CATSESDRPYGYTF. The CDR3 DNA reads as TGTGCCACCAGTGAATCAGACAGGCCCTATGGCTACACCTTC.

This chain uses TRBV27 with TRBJ2-1; 10 bases agree with TRBD1. This CDR3 region has 16 residues. Germline CDR1 and CDR2: MNHEY and SMNVEV (reference sequence). Germline trimming cut 2 bases from V and 3 bases from J; bases unmatched to any gene: 4. CDR3 region: CASSLDWTGGYNEQFF. As DNA, the CDR3 is TGTGCCAGCAGTTTAGATTGGACAGGGGGCTACAATGAGCAGTTCTTC.

The chain joins TRBV3-1 (or the pseudogene TRBV3-2) to TRBJ2-1, with 13 bases aligning to TRBD2. V was clipped by 4 bases and J by 4 bases; unmatched bases: 10. Germline V gene lookup returns CDR1 LGHDT and CDR2 YNNKEL (reference sequence). This CDR3 comprises 18 residues. The CDR3 reads CASSRQGTSGAMYNEQFF. In nucleotides, the CDR3 is TGTGCCAGCAGCCGACAAGGGACTAGCGGGGCGATGTACAATGAGCAGTTCTTC.

The rearrangement joins TRBV10-2 to TRBJ2-3, with D uncertain. V shed 2 bases and J shed 4 bases, with 10 bases lying between them. Germline V lookup: CDR1 WSHSY, CDR2 SAAADI. This CDR3 has 14 residues. The chain's CDR3 is CASSENLRADTQYF. The CDR3 region has the DNA TGCGCCAGCAGTGAGAACCTCCGGGCAGATACGCAGTATTTT.

The chain links TRBV5-1 to TRBJ1-2, with D unclear. The CDR3 spans 14 residues. V lost 4 bases, J lost 6 bases, and 16 bases lay in between. Germline V gene lookup returns CDR1 SGHRS and CDR2 YFSETQ. CDR3 bases: TGCGCCAGCAGCCCCCTCCAGGCATCTCATGGCTACACCTTC. Amino acid sequence: CASSPLQASHGYTF.